This T cell receptor (beta chain) was identified during a study of T-cell memory formation after mild COVID-19. Overall study context: Among the donors, TCR clusters were largely specific to each donor. Broader study findings: The CD4+ clones that contracted clustered mainly within CM and EM, and the CD8+ clones concentrated in EMRA. Memory sampled before infection contained some responding clones, suggesting cross-reactive memory joined.

This CDR3 comprises 13 residues. Germline V gives CDR1 LNHNV, CDR2 YYDKDF (reference sequence). V was trimmed by 3 bases and J by 10 bases, leaving 13 bases between them. This clonotype was recorded a few times. Its specificity is not known. MiXCR was run by TCRdb on the 5' RACE reads, yielding one entry per CDR3 protein. The repertoire holds over 400,000 distinct CDR3 sequences, with more than 20% as singletons. This sequence originates from an adult woman who had mild COVID-19 (a few samples of this study predate the infection). Cell type and time point are not known. J is TRBJ2-1 and V is TRBV15; D uncertain. Source material: PBMCs or a T cell subset sorted from them (not recorded which). In nucleotides, the CDR3 is TGTGCCACCAGCAGCGATAACTACCACGAGCAGTTCTTC. Translating gives CATSSDNYHEQFF.